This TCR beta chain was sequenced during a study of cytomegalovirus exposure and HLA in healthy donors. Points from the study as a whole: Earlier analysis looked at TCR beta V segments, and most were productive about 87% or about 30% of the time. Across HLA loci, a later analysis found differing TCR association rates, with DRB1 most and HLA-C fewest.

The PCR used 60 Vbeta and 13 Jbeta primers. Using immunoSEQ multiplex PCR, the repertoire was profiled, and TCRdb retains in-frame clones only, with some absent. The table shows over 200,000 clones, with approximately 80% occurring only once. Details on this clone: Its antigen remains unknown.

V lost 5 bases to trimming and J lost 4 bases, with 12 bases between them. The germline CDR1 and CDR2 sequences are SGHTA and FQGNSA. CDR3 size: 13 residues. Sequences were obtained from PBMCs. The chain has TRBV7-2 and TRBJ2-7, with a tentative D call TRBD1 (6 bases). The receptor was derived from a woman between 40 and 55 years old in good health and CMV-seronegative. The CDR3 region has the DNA TGTGCCAGCAGCCCCAACGGACAGTACGAGCAGTACTTC. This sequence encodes CASSPNGQYEQYF. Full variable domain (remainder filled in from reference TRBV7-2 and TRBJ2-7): GAGVSQSPSNKVTEKGKDVELRCDPISGHTALYWYRQSLGQGLEFLIYFQGNSAPDKSGLPSDRFSAERTGGSVSTLTIQRTQQEDSAVYLCASSPNGQYEQYFGPGTRLTVT.